This is a list of T cell receptor beta chains from one sample in a study of CD8+ T cells in alopecia areata. Measured with immunoSEQ multiplex PCR; TCRdb has only the in-frame clones, and not every one. Here the sample spans 210,000 or so clones, 66% being singletons. Material: CD4+ T cells sorted from blood, obtained at week 44, from a patient treated with tofacitinib. The source of these receptors is a human donor with alopecia areata. Each CDR3 is given with its conserved first and last residue.

v_gene	j_gene	CDR3aa
TRBV30	TRBJ2-3	CAWSRGTDTQYF
TRBV30	TRBJ1-2	CAWSSGRWGYTF
TRBV7-2	TRBJ1-1	CASSLDRPGWTEAFF
TRBV19	TRBJ1-6	CASSPKQGVNSPLHF
TRBV2	TRBJ1-2	CANQTGGPYGYTF
TRBV6-5	TRBJ1-1	CASRPIGGAFEAFF
TRBV30	TRBJ1-2	CAWSVSGTSYGYTF
TRBV2	TRBJ2-5	CASRLRETQYF
TRBV27	TRBJ1-1	CASRVGLGNTEAFF
TRBV5-6	TRBJ1-1	CASRRTGGTEAFF
TRBV2	TRBJ1-5	CASSAWGEGNQPQHF
TRBV6-5	TRBJ2-7	CASRPAGSYEQYF
TRBV6-1	TRBJ1-1	CASTWDSNTEAFF
TRBV2	TRBJ2-7	CACRQSSYEQYF